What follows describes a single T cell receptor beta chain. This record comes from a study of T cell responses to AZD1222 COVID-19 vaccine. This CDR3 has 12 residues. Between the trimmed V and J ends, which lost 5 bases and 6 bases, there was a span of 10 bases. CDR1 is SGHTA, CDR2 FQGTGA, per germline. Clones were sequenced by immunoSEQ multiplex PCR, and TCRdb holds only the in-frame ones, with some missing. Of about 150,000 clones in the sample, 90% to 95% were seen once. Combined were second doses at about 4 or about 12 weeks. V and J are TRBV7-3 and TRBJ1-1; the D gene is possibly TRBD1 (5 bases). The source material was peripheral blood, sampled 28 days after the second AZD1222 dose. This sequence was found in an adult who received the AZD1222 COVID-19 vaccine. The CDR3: CASSPGGAEAFF. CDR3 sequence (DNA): TGTGCCAGCAGCCCCGGGGGGGCTGAAGCTTTCTTT.